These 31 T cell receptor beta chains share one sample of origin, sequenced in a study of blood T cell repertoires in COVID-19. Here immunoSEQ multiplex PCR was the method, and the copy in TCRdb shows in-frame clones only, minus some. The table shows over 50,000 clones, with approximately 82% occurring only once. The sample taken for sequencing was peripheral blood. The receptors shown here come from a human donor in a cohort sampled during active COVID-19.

The CDR3 spells CASGWNIQGAGQPQHF. CDR3 nucleotide sequence: TGTGCTAGTGGTTGGAACATACAGGGGGCCGGCCAGCCCCAGCATTTT. This sequence joins TRBV12-5 and TRBJ1-5; 9 bases match TRBD1. The V gene end was trimmed by 4 bases and the J gene end by 7 bases; junction bases not matched to a gene: 11. CDR1 is LGHNT and CDR2 is FRNRAP in the germline V gene. The CDR3 is 16 residues long.

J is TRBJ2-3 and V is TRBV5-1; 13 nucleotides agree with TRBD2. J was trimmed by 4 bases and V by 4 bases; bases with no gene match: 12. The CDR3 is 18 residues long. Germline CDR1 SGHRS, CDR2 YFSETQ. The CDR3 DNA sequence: TGCGCCAGCAGCCTCGGACTAGCGGGGGCCACCCCCGCAGATACGCAGTATTTT. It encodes CASSLGLAGATPADTQYF.

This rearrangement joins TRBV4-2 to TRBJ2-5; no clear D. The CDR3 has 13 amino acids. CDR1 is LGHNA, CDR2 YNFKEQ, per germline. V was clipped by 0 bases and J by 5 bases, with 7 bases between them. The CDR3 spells CASSQDAGETQYF. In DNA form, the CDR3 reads TGTGCCAGCAGCCAAGATGCCGGGGAGACCCAGTACTTC.

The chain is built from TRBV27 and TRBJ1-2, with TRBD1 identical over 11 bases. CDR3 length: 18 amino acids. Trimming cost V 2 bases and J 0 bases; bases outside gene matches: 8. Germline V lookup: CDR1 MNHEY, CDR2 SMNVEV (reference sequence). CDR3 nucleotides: TGTGCCAGCAGTTTAGTCGGACAGGGGGCCTCAGCTAACTATGGCTACACCTTC. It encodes CASSLVGQGASANYGYTF.

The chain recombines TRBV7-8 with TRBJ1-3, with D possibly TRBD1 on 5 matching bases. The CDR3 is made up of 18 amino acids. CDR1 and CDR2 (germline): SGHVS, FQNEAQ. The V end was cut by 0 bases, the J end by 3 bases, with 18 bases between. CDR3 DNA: TGTGCCAGCAGCTTAGCGAGGATGGGGCTGTCTAGTGGAAACACCATATATTTT. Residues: CASSLARMGLSSGNTIYF.

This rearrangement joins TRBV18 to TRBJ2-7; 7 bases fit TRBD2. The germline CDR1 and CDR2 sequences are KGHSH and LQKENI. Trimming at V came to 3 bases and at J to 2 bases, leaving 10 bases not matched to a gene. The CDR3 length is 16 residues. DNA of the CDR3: TGTGCCAGCTCACCGCCTCAAGGCGGGGGTCCCTACGAGCAGTACTTC. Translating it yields CASSPPQGGGPYEQYF.

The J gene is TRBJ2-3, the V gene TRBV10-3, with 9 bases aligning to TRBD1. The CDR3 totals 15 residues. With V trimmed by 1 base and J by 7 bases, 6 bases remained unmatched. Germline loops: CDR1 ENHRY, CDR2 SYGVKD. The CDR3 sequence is CAISEYGTGINTQYF. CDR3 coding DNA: TGTGCCATCAGTGAGTACGGGACAGGGATTAATACGCAGTATTTT.

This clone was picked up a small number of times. The CDR3 bases are TGTGCCAGCAGCCCCGACAGGGTCGGGAACACTGAAGCTTTCTTT. Amino acid sequence: CASSPDRVGNTEAFF. The genes are TRBV6-5 and TRBJ1-1; TRBD1 aligns across 7 bases. J gave up 1 base and V 6 bases, and 8 bases lay outside the gene matches. The length of the CDR3 is 15 residues. Germline CDR1 and CDR2: MNHEY and SVGAGI.

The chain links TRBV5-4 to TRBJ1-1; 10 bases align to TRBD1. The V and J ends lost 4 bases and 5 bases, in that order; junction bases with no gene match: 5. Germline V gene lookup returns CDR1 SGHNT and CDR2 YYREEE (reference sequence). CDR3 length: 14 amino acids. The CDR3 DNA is TGTGCCAGCAGCCGAGACAGGGGGCTTACTGAAGCTTTCTTT. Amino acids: CASSRDRGLTEAFF.

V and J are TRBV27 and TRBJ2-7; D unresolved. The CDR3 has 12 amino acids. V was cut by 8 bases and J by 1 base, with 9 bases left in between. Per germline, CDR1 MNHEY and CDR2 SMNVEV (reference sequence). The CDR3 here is CASGAVSYEQYF. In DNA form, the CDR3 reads TGTGCCAGCGGCGCGGTATCCTACGAGCAGTACTTC.

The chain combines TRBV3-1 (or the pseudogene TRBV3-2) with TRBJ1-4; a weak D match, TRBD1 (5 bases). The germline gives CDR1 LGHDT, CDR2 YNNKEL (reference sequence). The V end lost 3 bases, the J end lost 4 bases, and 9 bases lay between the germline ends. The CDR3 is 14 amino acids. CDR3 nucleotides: TGTGCCAGCAGCCAGGGACTCCGTAATGAAAAACTGTTTTTT. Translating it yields CASSQGLRNEKLFF.

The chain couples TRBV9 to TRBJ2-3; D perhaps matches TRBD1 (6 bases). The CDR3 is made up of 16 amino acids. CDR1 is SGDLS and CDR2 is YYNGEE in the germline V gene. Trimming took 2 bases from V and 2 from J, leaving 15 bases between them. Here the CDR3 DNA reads TGTGCCAGCAGCGTCGGCCTACAGGGTGTCACAGATACGCAGTATTTT. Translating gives CASSVGLQGVTDTQYF. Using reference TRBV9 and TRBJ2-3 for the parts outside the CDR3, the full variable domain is DSGVTQTPKHLITATGQRVTLRCSPRSGDLSVYWYQQSLDQGLQFLIQYYNGEERAKGNILERFSAQQFPDLHSELNLSSLELGDSALYFCASSVGLQGVTDTQYFGPGTRLTVL.

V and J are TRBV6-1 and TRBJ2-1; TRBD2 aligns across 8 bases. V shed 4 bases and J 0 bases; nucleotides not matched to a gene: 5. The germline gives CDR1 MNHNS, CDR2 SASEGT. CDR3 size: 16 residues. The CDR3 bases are TGTGCCAGCAGTGGCCAGCGGGGGAGCTCCTACAATGAGCAGTTCTTC. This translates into CASSGQRGSSYNEQFF.

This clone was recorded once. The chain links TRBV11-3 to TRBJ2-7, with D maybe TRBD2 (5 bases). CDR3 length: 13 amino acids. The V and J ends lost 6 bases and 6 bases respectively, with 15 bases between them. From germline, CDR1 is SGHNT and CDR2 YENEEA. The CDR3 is CASSLGEGAEQYF. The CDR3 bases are TGTGCCAGCAGTCTTGGAGAGGGTGCCGAGCAGTACTTC.

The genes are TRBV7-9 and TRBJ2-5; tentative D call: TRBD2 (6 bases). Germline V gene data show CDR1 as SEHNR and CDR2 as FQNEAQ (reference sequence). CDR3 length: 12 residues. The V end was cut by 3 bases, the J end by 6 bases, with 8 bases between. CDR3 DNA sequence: TGTGCCAGCAGCTTCGGGGGAAAGACCCAGTACTTC. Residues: CASSFGGKTQYF.

The CDR3 DNA reads TGCGCCAGCAGCCAATCTAGTTTCTATGATGAGCAGTTCTTC. This gives the protein CASSQSSFYDEQFF. The chain carries TRBV5-1 and TRBJ2-1; D unresolved. V lost 4 bases, J lost 8 bases, and 16 bases lay in between. Germline V gives CDR1 SGHRS, CDR2 YFSETQ. The CDR3 loop spans 14 amino acids. Looking up the rest from reference TRBV5-1 and TRBJ2-1 gives the full variable domain: KAGVTQTPRYLIKTRGQQVTLSCSPISGHRSVSWYQQTPGQGLQFLFEYFSETQRNKGNFPGRFSGRQFSNSRSEMNVSTLELGDSALYLCASSQSSFYDEQFFGPGTRLTVL.

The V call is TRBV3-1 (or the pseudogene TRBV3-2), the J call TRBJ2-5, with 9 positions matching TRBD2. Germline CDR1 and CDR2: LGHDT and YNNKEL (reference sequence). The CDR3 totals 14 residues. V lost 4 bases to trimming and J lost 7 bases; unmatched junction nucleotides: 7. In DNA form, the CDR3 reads TGTGCCAGCAGCCCCATTCGAGCGGGGGGGACCCAGTACTTC. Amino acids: CASSPIRAGGTQYF.

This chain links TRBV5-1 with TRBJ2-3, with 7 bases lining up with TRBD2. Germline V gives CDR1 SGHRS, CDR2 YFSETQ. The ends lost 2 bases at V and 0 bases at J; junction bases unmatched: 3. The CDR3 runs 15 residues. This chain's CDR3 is CASSFSGSSTDTQYF. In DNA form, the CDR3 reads TGCGCCAGCAGCTTTAGCGGGTCTAGCACAGATACGCAGTATTTT. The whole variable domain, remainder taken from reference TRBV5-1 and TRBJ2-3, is KAGVTQTPRYLIKTRGQQVTLSCSPISGHRSVSWYQQTPGQGLQFLFEYFSETQRNKGNFPGRFSGRQFSNSRSEMNVSTLELGDSALYLCASSFSGSSTDTQYFGPGTRLTVL.

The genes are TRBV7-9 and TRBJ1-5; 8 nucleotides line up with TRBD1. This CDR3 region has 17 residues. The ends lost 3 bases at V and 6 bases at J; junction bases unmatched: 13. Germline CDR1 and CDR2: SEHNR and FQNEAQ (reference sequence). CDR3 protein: CASSFWTGSFSGQPQHF. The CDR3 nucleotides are TGTGCCAGCAGCTTCTGGACAGGGTCGTTCTCCGGTCAGCCCCAGCATTTT.

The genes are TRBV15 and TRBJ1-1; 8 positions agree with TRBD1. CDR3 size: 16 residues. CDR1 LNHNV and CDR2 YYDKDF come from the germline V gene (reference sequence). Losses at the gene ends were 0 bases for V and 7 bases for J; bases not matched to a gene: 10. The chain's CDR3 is CATSRDIAGGADEAFF. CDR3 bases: TGTGCCACCAGCAGAGATATTGCAGGGGGCGCAGATGAAGCTTTCTTT.

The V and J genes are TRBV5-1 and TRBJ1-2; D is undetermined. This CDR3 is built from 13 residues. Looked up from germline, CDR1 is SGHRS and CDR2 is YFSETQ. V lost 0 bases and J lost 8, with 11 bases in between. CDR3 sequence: CASSLAVNEGYTF. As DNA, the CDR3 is TGCGCCAGCAGCTTGGCCGTGAACGAGGGCTACACCTTC. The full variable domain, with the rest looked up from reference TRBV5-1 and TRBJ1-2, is KAGVTQTPRYLIKTRGQQVTLSCSPISGHRSVSWYQQTPGQGLQFLFEYFSETQRNKGNFPGRFSGRQFSNSRSEMNVSTLELGDSALYLCASSLAVNEGYTFGSGTRLTVV.

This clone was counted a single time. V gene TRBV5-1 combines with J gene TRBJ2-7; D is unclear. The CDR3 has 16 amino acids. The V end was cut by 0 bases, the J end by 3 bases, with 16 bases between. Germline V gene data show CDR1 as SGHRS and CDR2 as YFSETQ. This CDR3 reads CASSLVGTSEFYEQYF. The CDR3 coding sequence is TGCGCCAGCAGCTTGGTGGGCACCTCAGAATTCTACGAGCAGTACTTC.

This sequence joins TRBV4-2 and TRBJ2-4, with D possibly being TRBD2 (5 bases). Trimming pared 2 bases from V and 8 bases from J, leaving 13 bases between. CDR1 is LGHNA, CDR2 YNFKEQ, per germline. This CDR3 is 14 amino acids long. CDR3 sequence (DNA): TGTGCCAGCAGCCAAACGGGAACCGGGGACATTCAGTACTTC. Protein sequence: CASSQTGTGDIQYF.

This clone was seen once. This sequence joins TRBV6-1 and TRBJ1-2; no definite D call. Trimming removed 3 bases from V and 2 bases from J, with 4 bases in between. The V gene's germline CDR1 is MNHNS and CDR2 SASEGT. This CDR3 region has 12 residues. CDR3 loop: CASSERNYGYTF. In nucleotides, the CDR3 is TGTGCCAGCAGTGAGCGGAACTATGGCTACACCTTC.

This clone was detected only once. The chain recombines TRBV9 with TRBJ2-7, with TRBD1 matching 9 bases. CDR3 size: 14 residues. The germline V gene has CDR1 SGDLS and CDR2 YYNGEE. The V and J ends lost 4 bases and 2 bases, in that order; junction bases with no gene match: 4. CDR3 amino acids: CASSPWTGAYEQYF. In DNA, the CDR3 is TGTGCCAGCAGCCCTTGGACAGGGGCCTACGAGCAGTACTTC.

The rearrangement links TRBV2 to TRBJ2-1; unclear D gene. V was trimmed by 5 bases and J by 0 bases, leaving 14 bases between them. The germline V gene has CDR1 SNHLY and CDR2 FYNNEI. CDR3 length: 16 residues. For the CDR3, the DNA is TGTGCCAGCAGTCTCTCCGAGGCAGTCTCCTACAATGAGCAGTTCTTC. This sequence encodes CASSLSEAVSYNEQFF.

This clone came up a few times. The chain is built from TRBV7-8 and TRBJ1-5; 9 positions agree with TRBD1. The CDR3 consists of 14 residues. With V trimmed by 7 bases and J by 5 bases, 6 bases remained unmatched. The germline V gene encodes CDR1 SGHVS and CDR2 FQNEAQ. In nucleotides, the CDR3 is TGTGCCAGCACCCCCGGGACAGGGTATCAGCCCCAGCATTTT. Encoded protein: CASTPGTGYQPQHF.

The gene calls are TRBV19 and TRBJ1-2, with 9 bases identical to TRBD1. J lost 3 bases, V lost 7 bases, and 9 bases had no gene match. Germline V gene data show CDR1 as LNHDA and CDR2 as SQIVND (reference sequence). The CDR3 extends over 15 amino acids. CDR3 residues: CASTGTGIHHYGYTF. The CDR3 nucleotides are TGTGCCAGTACCGGGACAGGGATCCATCACTATGGCTACACCTTC.

The CDR3 is CASSLSIYEQYF. CDR3 DNA: TGTGCCAGCAGTTTAAGCATCTACGAGCAGTACTTC. The gene calls are TRBV12-3 or TRBV12-4 and TRBJ2-7; D unclear. V was cut by 2 bases and J by 3 bases, with 5 bases left in between. The CDR3 has 12 residues.

The CDR3 DNA reads TGTGCCAGCAGCGTGGGACAGGGAGGAGCTTTCTTT. Translated: CASSVGQGGAFF. The chain is built from TRBV9 and TRBJ1-1; 9 nucleotides agree with TRBD1. The CDR3 consists of 12 residues. V lost 2 bases, J lost 10 bases, and 3 bases stayed unmatched. CDR1 SGDLS and CDR2 YYNGEE come from the germline V gene.

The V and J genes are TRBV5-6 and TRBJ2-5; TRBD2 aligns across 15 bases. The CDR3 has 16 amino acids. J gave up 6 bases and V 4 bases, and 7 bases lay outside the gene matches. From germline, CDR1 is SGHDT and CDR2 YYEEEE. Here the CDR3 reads CASSPPGLAGGKTQYF. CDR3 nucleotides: TGTGCCAGCAGCCCTCCGGGACTAGCGGGGGGTAAGACCCAGTACTTC.